Described below is a single T cell receptor beta chain sequence and its context. Its antigen is undetermined. The sample originates from a study of blood T cells in healthy people across ages. V gave up 3 bases and J gave up 5 bases, with 13 bases separating them. Germline CDR1 is SGHTA and CDR2 is FQGNSA. This CDR3 has 14 amino acids. Study results and limitations: Expanded clonotype changes were possibly confounded by unknown donor CMV status.

The use of a sample-barcoded 5' primer and a J-beta primer mix characterized a second PCR of about 7 to 12 cycles. TCRdb passed the 5' RACE reads through MiXCR, listing each CDR3 protein once. The top ten hold roughly 10% of the sample, which has some 1.6 million distinct CDR3 sequences, roughly 30% seen once. This receptor was obtained from a woman aged 25 to 39 in good health. The V call is TRBV7-2, the J call TRBJ1-1; D uncertain. Sequenced sample: blood. The CDR3 DNA follows: TGTGCCAGCAGCTTCAACCGGCAGGCGACTGAAGCTTTCTTT. It translates to CASSFNRQATEAFF.